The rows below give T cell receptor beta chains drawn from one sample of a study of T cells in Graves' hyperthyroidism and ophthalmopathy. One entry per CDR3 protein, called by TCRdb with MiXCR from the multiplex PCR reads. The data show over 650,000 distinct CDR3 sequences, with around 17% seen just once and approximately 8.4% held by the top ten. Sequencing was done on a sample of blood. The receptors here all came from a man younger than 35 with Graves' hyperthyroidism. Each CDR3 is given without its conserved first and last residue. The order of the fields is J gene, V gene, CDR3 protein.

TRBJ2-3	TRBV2	ASNKDGRGADTQY
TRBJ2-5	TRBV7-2	ASSSGTGLY
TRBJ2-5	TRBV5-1	ASSLWQGVGKTQY
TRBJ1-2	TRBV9	ASSVGKSGVYGYT
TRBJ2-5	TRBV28	ASGGNGLQY
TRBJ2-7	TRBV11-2	ASSSRTGFIDEQY
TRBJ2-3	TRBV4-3	ASSQEPGPDLDGHTQY
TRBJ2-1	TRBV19	ASSITPASGRNEQF
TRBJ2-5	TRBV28	ASSPRVGGRETQY
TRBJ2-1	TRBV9	ASSVGASGKLNEQF
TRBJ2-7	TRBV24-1	ATSDSDSYEQY
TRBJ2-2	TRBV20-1	SARGIRANTGELF
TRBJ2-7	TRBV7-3	ASSQWGLGLAGGTYEQY
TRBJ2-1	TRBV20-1	SATLAGGDNEQF
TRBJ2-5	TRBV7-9	ASSLTAIQETQY
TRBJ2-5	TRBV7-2	ASSLSLGTQY
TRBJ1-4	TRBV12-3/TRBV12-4	ASSLQGINEKLF
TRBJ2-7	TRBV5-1	ASSFAGVLY
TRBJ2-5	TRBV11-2	ASSPKTGSQETQY
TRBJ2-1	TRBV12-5	ASVALGGEQF
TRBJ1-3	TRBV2	ASSATGAHGNTIY
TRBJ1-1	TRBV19	ASSIEGRVTEAF
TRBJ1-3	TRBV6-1	ASSEFTLATSGNTIY
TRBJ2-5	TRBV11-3	ASSPGRALQETQY
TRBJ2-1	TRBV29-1	SARRPALYNEQF
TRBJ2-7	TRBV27	ASSKTSGSTGEQY